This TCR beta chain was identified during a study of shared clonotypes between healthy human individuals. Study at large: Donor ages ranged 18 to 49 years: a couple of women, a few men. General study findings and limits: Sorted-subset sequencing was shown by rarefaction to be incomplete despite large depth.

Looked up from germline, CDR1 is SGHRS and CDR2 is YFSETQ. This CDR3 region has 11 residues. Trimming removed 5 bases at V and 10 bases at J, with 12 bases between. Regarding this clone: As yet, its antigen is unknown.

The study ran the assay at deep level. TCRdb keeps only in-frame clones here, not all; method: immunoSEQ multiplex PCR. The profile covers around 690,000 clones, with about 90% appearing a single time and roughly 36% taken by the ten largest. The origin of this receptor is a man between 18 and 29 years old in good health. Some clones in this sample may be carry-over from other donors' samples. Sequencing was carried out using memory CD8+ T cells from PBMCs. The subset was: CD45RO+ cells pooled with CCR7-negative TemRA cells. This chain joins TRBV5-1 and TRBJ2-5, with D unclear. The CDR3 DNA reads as TGCGCCAGCAGACGAGGTATGATCCAGTACTTC. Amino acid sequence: CASRRGMIQYF.